This is a list of T cell receptor beta chains from one sample in a study of vaccination and CD4 T cells after COVID-19. The antigens for these receptors are not known. TCRdb re-analysed the PCR reads in MiXCR, keeping a single row per CDR3 protein. The sample has 28,000 or so distinct CDR3 sequences; 64% are singletons. Sequencing input: CD4+ T cells from blood, cultured in vitro. The origin of the receptors is a human donor who had recovered from COVID-19. The CDR3 runs from the conserved cysteine through the conserved F or W. The D gene is left open where the match is weak. A row's size may be missing; if present it is once, few, many or a size class.

j_call,d_call,v_call,clone_size,cdr3_aa,cdr3_nt
TRBJ2-7,TRBD2,TRBV25-1,-,CASSERLAGYEQYF,TGTGCCAGCAGTGAGAGACTAGCGGGATACGAGCAGTACTTC
TRBJ1-2,-,TRBV20-1,few,CSAMSQNYGYTF,TGCAGTGCTATGTCACAGAACTATGGCTACACCTTC
TRBJ2-3,TRBD2,TRBV7-9,-,CASSLSLGLAGSTDTQYF,TGTGCCAGCAGCTTAAGTCTTGGACTAGCGGGTAGCACAGATACGCAGTATTTT
TRBJ1-1,-,TRBV6-2/TRBV6-3,-,CASSREGLNTEAFF,TGTGCCAGCAGCAGGGAGGGGCTAAACACTGAAGCTTTCTTT
TRBJ1-5,-,TRBV30,-,CAWSGRVLLGDQPQHF,TGTGCCTGGAGTGGAAGGGTACTACTCGGAGATCAGCCCCAGCATTTT
TRBJ1-3,-,TRBV21-1,-,CATARTGLSGNTIYF,TGTGCCACCGCCAGGACGGGCCTCTCTGGAAACACCATATATTTT
TRBJ1-1,-,TRBV6-1,-,CASSPRDSGRAEAFF,TGTGCCAGCAGCCCCCGCGACAGCGGTCGAGCTGAAGCTTTCTTT
TRBJ2-2,TRBD1,TRBV20-1,-,CSARPPGQGNTGELFF,TGCAGTGCTAGACCACCGGGACAGGGGAACACCGGGGAGCTGTTTTTT
TRBJ2-4,-,TRBV4-3,-,CASSQDAGMRGYAKNIQYF,TGCGCCAGCAGCCAAGACGCAGGGATGCGCGGTTATGCCAAAAACATTCAGTACTTC
TRBJ1-2,-,TRBV7-8,-,CASSLESGVYGYTF,TGTGCCAGCAGCTTAGAATCAGGGGTCTATGGCTACACCTTC
TRBJ2-5,-,TRBV20-1,-,CSARDGREETQYF,TGCAGTGCTAGAGATGGAAGGGAAGAGACCCAGTACTTC
TRBJ1-6,-,TRBV27,few,CASRVSASPLHF,TGTGCCAGCAGGGTTTCGGCTTCACCCCTCCACTTT
TRBJ2-3,TRBD2,TRBV29-1,-,CSVWTGLAGSDTQYF,TGCAGCGTCTGGACGGGACTAGCGGGATCTGATACGCAGTATTTT
TRBJ2-1,-,TRBV20-1,-,CSAREALMGLYNEQFF,TGCAGTGCTAGAGAGGCCCTAATGGGGCTTTACAATGAGCAGTTCTTC
TRBJ1-1,TRBD1,TRBV12-3/TRBV12-4,-,CASNLRGVSEAFF,TGTGCCAGCAATCTCAGGGGGGTTTCTGAAGCTTTCTTT
TRBJ1-1,-,TRBV10-1,-,CASSDRSRHTEAFF,TGCGCCAGCAGCGACAGGTCGAGGCACACTGAAGCTTTCTTT
TRBJ2-2,-,TRBV20-1,few,CGLRRTGELFF,TGTGGACTCCGTCGAACCGGGGAGCTGTTTTTT
TRBJ1-1,-,TRBV27,-,CASGVGGVRGNTEAFF,TGTGCCAGTGGAGTGGGGGGGGTCCGTGGCAACACTGAAGCTTTCTTT
TRBJ1-3,TRBD1,TRBV7-9,few,CASSPKRTGRSGNTIYF,TGTGCCAGCAGCCCAAAACGGACAGGGCGCTCTGGAAACACCATATATTTT
TRBJ1-1,-,TRBV12-3/TRBV12-4,-,CASTQNTEAFF,TGTGCCAGCACCCAGAACACTGAAGCTTTCTTT
TRBJ2-1,-,TRBV7-2,-,CASSLAGGLGNEQFF,TGTGCCAGCAGCTTAGCTGGGGGTTTGGGCAATGAGCAGTTCTTC
TRBJ1-2,-,TRBV29-1,-,CSVYSHRAYGYTF,TGCAGCGTATATTCCCACAGGGCTTATGGCTACACCTTC
TRBJ2-2,TRBD1,TRBV6-1,few,CASSQGVQGRAGELFF,TGTGCCAGCAGTCAGGGGGTCCAGGGGCGGGCCGGGGAGCTGTTTTTT
TRBJ2-3,-,TRBV19,-,CASSPRGSGTDTQYF,TGTGCCAGTAGCCCCCGGGGTAGCGGCACAGATACGCAGTATTTT
TRBJ1-5,-,TRBV6-2/TRBV6-3,few,CASSSGGRYNQPQHF,TGTGCCAGCAGTTCGGGGGGTAGATACAATCAGCCCCAGCATTTT
TRBJ2-6,-,TRBV6-2/TRBV6-3,-,CASSSTGVRYGSSSGANVLTF,TGTGCCAGCAGTTCTACAGGTGTTCGATACGGTTCGAGCTCTGGGGCCAACGTCCTGACTTTC
TRBJ2-3,-,TRBV29-1,-,CSVTLGGPSTDTQYF,TGCAGCGTGACCTTAGGCGGTCCTAGCACAGATACGCAGTATTTT
TRBJ2-3,-,TRBV25-1,-,CASSIGRTDTQYF,TGTGCCAGCAGTATCGGTCGCACAGATACGCAGTATTTT
TRBJ2-7,TRBD2,TRBV19,-,CASSPGLAPSSYEQYF,TGTGCCAGTAGTCCGGGACTAGCGCCGAGCTCCTACGAGCAGTACTTC
TRBJ1-1,TRBD1,TRBV6-5,few,CASSYSTGGRTEAFF,TGTGCCAGCAGTTACTCAACAGGGGGCCGGACTGAAGCTTTCTTT
TRBJ1-4,-,TRBV7-6,few,CASSQALGRRNEKLFF,TGTGCCAGCAGCCAAGCCCTCGGACGGCGGAATGAAAAACTGTTTTTT
TRBJ1-2,TRBD1,TRBV28,-,CASREQGDRGYTF,TGTGCCAGCAGGGAACAGGGGGATCGTGGCTACACCTTC
TRBJ1-6,TRBD1,TRBV28,few,CASSLGDRDNSPLHF,TGTGCCAGCAGTTTGGGGGACAGGGACAATTCACCCCTCCACTTT
TRBJ2-5,-,TRBV7-2,-,CASSPKTGQETQYF,TGTGCCAGCAGTCCAAAGACAGGTCAAGAGACCCAGTACTTC
TRBJ1-6,-,TRBV6-5,-,CASSYNLAGGANSPLHF,TGTGCCAGCAGTTACAATCTGGCTGGGGGCGCGAATTCACCCCTCCACTTT
TRBJ2-2,-,TRBV27,-,CASSGGLAGGTGELFF,TGTGCCAGCAGTGGAGGACTGGCGGGTGGGACCGGGGAGCTGTTTTTT
TRBJ1-6,-,TRBV28,-,CASSLSEYNSPLHF,TGTGCCAGCAGTTTAAGCGAGTATAATTCACCCCTCCACTTT
TRBJ2-7,-,TRBV6-1,-,CASSTLRGHYEQYF,TGTGCCAGCAGTACTCTTCGGGGACACTACGAGCAGTACTTC
TRBJ2-3,-,TRBV4-1,-,CASSQVNLVEADTQYF,TGCGCCAGCAGCCAAGTCAATCTAGTCGAAGCAGATACGCAGTATTTT
TRBJ1-5,-,TRBV7-2,-,CASSPSSASEPQHF,TGTGCCAGCAGCCCAAGTAGCGCCTCGGAGCCCCAGCATTTT